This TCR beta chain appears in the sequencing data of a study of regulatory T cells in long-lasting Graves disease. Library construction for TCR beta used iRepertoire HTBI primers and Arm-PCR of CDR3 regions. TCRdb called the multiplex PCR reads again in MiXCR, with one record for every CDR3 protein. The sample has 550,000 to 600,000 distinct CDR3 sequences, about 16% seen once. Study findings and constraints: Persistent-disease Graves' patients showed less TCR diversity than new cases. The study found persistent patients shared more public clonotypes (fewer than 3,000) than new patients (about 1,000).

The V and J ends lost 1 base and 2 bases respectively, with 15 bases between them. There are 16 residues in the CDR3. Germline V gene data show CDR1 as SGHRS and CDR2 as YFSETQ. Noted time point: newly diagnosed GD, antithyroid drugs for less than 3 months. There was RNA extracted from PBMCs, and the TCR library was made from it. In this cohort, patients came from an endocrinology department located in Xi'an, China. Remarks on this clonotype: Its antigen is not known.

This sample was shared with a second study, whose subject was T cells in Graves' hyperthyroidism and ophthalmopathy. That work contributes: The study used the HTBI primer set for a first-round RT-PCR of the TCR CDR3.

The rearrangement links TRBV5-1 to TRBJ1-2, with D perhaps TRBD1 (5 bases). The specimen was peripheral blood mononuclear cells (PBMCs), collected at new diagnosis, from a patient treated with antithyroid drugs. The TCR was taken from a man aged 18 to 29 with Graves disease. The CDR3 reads CASSLIGQGRNYGYTF. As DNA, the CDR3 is TGCGCCAGCAGCTTGATCGGCCAGGGCCGAAACTATGGCTACACCTTC.